This paragraph covers one T cell receptor beta chain sequence. What it binds is unknown. Trimming took 7 bases from V and 7 from J, leaving 10 bases between them. CDR3 size: 12 residues. From germline, CDR1 is LGHNT and CDR2 FRNRAP. This record comes from a study of T cell responses to AZD1222 COVID-19 vaccine. Study outcomes and limitations: Repertoires were obtained solely post-peak T cell response.

The table came from immunoSEQ multiplex PCR; TCRdb's copy has only in-frame clones and leaves some out. The sample carries some 130,000 clones, about 93% recorded once. The chain is built from TRBV12-5 and TRBJ2-2; D unclear. The sample in question was peripheral blood, obtained 28 days after the second AZD1222 dose. The clonotype comes from an adult who received the AZD1222 COVID-19 vaccine. The CDR3, as DNA: TGTGCTAGTGCGGCAGAGAACGGGGAGCTGTTTTTT. Amino acids: CASAAENGELFF.